The clone carrying this TCR beta chain has just a few counts. Here immunoSEQ multiplex PCR was the method, and the copy in TCRdb shows in-frame clones only, minus some. Of about 190,000 clones in the sample, more than 75% were seen once. This record comes from a study of blood T cell repertoires in COVID-19. On the study more broadly: From T cells, B-cell-depleted T cells, or PBMCs came the material, which was cDNA or gDNA.

Trimming cost V 0 bases and J 8 bases, with 8 bases left between them. The CDR3 length is 12 residues. CDR1 and CDR2 from the germline V gene are SGHDT and YYEEEE. The sequence was obtained from a woman between 65 and 79 years old with COVID-19, enrolled during active disease. The rearrangement joins TRBV5-6 to TRBJ1-2; D is unclear. Sequences were obtained from peripheral blood. This CDR3 is CASSLVGGGYTF. DNA of the CDR3: TGTGCCAGCAGCTTGGTCGGCGGGGGCTACACCTTC.